The clone carrying this T cell receptor beta chain has only a few counts. These data come from a study of T-cell memory formation after mild COVID-19. After 5'RACE with constant-segment primers, TCR alpha and TCR beta cDNA libraries carrying sample barcodes and UMIs were obtained. TCRdb analysed the 5' RACE reads with MiXCR anew, one entry per CDR3 protein. The top ten hold 12% of the sample, which has tens of thousands of distinct CDR3 sequences, roughly 9.8% seen once. V was pared by 1 base and J by 8 bases, with 5 bases between. The CDR3 spans 11 residues. The sequenced sample consisted of PBMCs or a T cell subset sorted from them (not recorded which). The origin of this receptor is an adult woman who had mild COVID-19 (a few samples of this study predate the infection). Cell type and time point are not known. V gene TRBV12-3 or TRBV12-4 combines with J gene TRBJ1-1; a weak D match, TRBD1 (5 bases). This CDR3 is CASSLGDEAFF. For the CDR3, the DNA is TGTGCCAGCAGTTTAGGGGACGAAGCTTTCTTT.